What follows are 26 T cell receptor beta chains derived from one specimen sequenced in a study of blood T cell repertoires in COVID-19. The protocol was immunoSEQ multiplex PCR, while the TCRdb copy is restricted to in-frame clones and leaves out a portion. The repertoire includes 410,000 or so clones, around nine tenths of them detected once, and roughly 1.6% sits in the top ten. The sample was peripheral blood. The receptor source for this set is a woman in her forties with COVID-19, enrolled during active disease.

The CDR3 DNA reads as TGTGCCAGCTCGGAGGGTCCTGGAAACACCATATATTTT. Translated, it gives CASSEGPGNTIYF. The chain joins TRBV18 to TRBJ1-3; D unclear. The CDR3 is 13 amino acids. The germline gives CDR1 KGHSH, CDR2 LQKENI. The V end lost 6 bases, the J end lost 2 bases, and 8 bases lay between the germline ends.

The chain recombines TRBV25-1 with TRBJ2-5; D unclear. CDR1 is MGHDK and CDR2 is SYGVNS in the germline V gene. V lost 1 base and J 1 base, leaving 7 bases between the germline ends. The CDR3 runs 14 residues. The CDR3 sequence: CASSEFRSQETQYF. The CDR3 coding sequence is TGTGCCAGCAGTGAATTCAGGTCCCAAGAGACCCAGTACTTC.

The genes are TRBV10-2 and TRBJ2-4; tentatively, D is TRBD1 (6 bases). The germline CDR1 and CDR2 sequences are WSHSY and SAAADI. This CDR3 is built from 13 residues. The V gene lost 9 bases and the J gene lost 7 bases, with 16 bases spanning the gap. CDR3 bases: TGCGCCAGTCGGGACATCCTCGGGAACATTCAGTACTTC. This encodes CASRDILGNIQYF.

This rearrangement joins TRBV7-2 to TRBJ1-4; D possibly corresponds to TRBD1 (6 bases). There are 15 residues in the CDR3. V shed 5 bases and J shed 10 bases, with 20 bases lying between them. In germline, CDR1 is SGHTA, CDR2 FQGNSA. CDR3: CASSEITGPGGKLFF. The CDR3 DNA is TGTGCCAGCAGCGAAATTACAGGGCCCGGCGGAAAACTGTTTTTT.

The chain recombines TRBV6-2 or TRBV6-3 with TRBJ1-5; D perhaps matches TRBD1 (5 bases). V lost 6 bases and J 5 bases, leaving 14 bases between the germline ends. This CDR3 is 14 amino acids long. Germline V gene sequence: CDR1 MNHEY, CDR2 SVGEGT. CDR3 coding DNA: TGTGCCAGCAGCGCGGGACGCCCCGATCAGCCCCAGCATTTT. It translates to CASSAGRPDQPQHF.

The chain employs TRBV5-4 and TRBJ1-4; 8 bases agree with TRBD1. V lost 3 bases to trimming and J lost 8 bases; unmatched junction nucleotides: 9. The CDR3 covers 15 residues. CDR1 and CDR2 (germline): SGHNT, YYREEE (reference sequence). DNA for the CDR3: TGTGCCAGCAGCTCCTACGGACAGGGACTCGAAAAACTGTTTTTT. Encoded protein: CASSSYGQGLEKLFF.

This chain connects TRBV5-1 to TRBJ1-2; 10 bases align to TRBD1. CDR1 is SGHRS and CDR2 is YFSETQ in the germline V gene. CDR3 size: 16 residues. With 5 bases clipped from V and 14 bases from J, the junction kept 21 bases outside the gene matches. CDR3 sequence (DNA): TGCGCCAGCAGTAGACCAGACAGGGGGCCCACTGACTCTCGGACCTTC. This codes for CASSRPDRGPTDSRTF. The full variable domain, rest sourced from reference TRBV5-1 and TRBJ1-2, is KAGVTQTPRYLIKTRGQQVTLSCSPISGHRSVSWYQQTPGQGLQFLFEYFSETQRNKGNFPGRFSGRQFSNSRSEMNVSTLELGDSALYLCASSRPDRGPTDSRTFGSGTRLTVV.

This chain joins TRBV27 and TRBJ1-4, with a tentative D call TRBD1 (5 bases). V shed 3 bases and J shed 8 bases, with 10 bases lying between them. The germline V gene encodes CDR1 MNHEY and CDR2 SMNVEV (reference sequence). The length of the CDR3 is 13 residues. The CDR3 sequence is CASSFQGGEKLFF. Here the CDR3 DNA reads TGTGCCAGCAGTTTTCAGGGCGGCGAAAAACTGTTTTTT.

The sample holds one count of this clone. This chain joins TRBV5-1 and TRBJ2-3; 15 positions agree with TRBD2. With 4 bases clipped from V and 6 bases from J, the junction kept 6 bases outside the gene matches. Germline V gene sequence: CDR1 SGHRS, CDR2 YFSETQ. CDR3 length: 16 amino acids. This CDR3 reads CASSPGTSGRPDTQYF. The CDR3 DNA follows: TGCGCCAGCAGCCCCGGGACTAGCGGGAGGCCCGATACGCAGTATTTT.

This chain links TRBV23-1 with TRBJ1-2; 8 bases fit TRBD1. TRBV23-1 is an ORF; its function is uncertain. The CDR3 is 13 residues long. The trim removed 6 bases at V and 6 bases at J, leaving 6 bases unmatched. The CDR3 coding sequence is TGCGCCAGCAGGACAGGGGATATTGATGGCTACACCTTC. This sequence encodes CASRTGDIDGYTF.

The chain carries TRBV28 and TRBJ2-6, with unresolved D. Trimming stripped 8 bases from V and 0 bases from J, with 5 bases between. The CDR3 extends over 13 amino acids. CDR1 and CDR2 (germline): MDHEN, SYDVKM. CDR3 loop: CASGFSGANVLTF. The CDR3, as DNA: TGTGCCAGCGGCTTCTCTGGGGCCAACGTCCTGACTTTC.

The gene calls are TRBV7-9 and TRBJ2-1; tentatively, D is TRBD2 (6 bases). Germline CDR1 is SEHNR and CDR2 is FQNEAQ (reference sequence). The ends were cut back, 5 bases at V and 5 bases at J, with 25 bases in the middle. The length of the CDR3 is 18 residues. CDR3 nucleotide sequence: TGTGCCAGCAGCAGAGGAGGAGGGATCCCCCCCAGAAACAATGAGCAGTTCTTC. This translates into CASSRGGGIPPRNNEQFF. Complete variable domain (other parts from reference TRBV7-9 and TRBJ2-1): DTGVSQNPRHKITKRGQNVTFRCDPISEHNRLYWYRQTLGQGPEFLTYFQNEAQLEKSRLLSDRFSAERPKGSFSTLEIQRTEQGDSAMYLCASSRGGGIPPRNNEQFFGPGTRLTVL.

This clone was detected ten times or more. The V call is TRBV19, the J call TRBJ1-1, with D perhaps matching TRBD1 (6 bases). CDR3 length equals 15 residues. Germline V lookup: CDR1 LNHDA, CDR2 SQIVND (reference sequence). The V end was cut by 7 bases, the J end by 3 bases, with 18 bases between. CDR3 in DNA: TGTGCCAGTATCAAACACAGGGTGAGCGACACTGAAGCTTTCTTT. Translation gives CASIKHRVSDTEAFF.

The V gene is TRBV15, the J gene TRBJ2-7, with 15 bases fitting TRBD2. V was pared by 2 bases and J by 0 bases, with 2 bases of the junction left unmatched. The germline V gene encodes CDR1 LNHNV and CDR2 YYDKDF (reference sequence). This CDR3 is 17 amino acids long. CDR3 sequence reads: CATSRRTSGGASYEQYF. CDR3 nucleotide sequence: TGTGCCACCAGCAGAAGGACTAGCGGGGGGGCCTCCTACGAGCAGTACTTC.

CDR3 DNA sequence: TGTGCCAGCAGCCCCCGGTGGAGCGGGAAGAACACCGGGGAGCTGTTTTTT. It encodes CASSPRWSGKNTGELFF. The chain has TRBV7-2 and TRBJ2-2; 7 nucleotides agree with TRBD2. This CDR3 contains 17 residues. Germline V gene data show CDR1 as SGHTA and CDR2 as FQGNSA. J gave up 1 base and V 5 bases, and 10 bases lay outside the gene matches.

The chain recombines TRBV9 with TRBJ2-1; D gene unclear. The CDR3 runs to 14 residues. Germline V gene lookup returns CDR1 SGDLS and CDR2 YYNGEE. The V end was cut by 0 bases, the J end by 7 bases, with 11 bases between. The CDR3, as DNA: TGTGCCAGCAGCGTAGATTACTATGCTAATGAGCAGTTCTTC. Its protein is CASSVDYYANEQFF.

The CDR3 region is CASKRLADTDTQYF. CDR3 bases: TGTGCCAGCAAAAGACTAGCGGACACAGATACGCAGTATTTT. The chain joins TRBV2 to TRBJ2-3, with 9 positions matching TRBD2. This CDR3 is built from 14 residues. CDR1 is SNHLY, CDR2 FYNNEI, per germline. V shed 7 bases, J shed 2 bases, and the junction held 4 bases outside the gene matches.

V is TRBV6-2 or TRBV6-3 and J is TRBJ2-2; possible D gene TRBD1, 6 bases. V lost 5 bases to trimming and J lost 6 bases, with 19 bases between them. CDR1 MNHEY and CDR2 SVGEGT come from the germline V gene. There are 16 residues in the CDR3. CDR3 amino acids: CASSHQPNTGSGELFF. For the CDR3, the DNA is TGTGCCAGCAGTCACCAACCAAACACAGGGTCCGGGGAGCTGTTTTTT.

This clone was counted between two and nine times. The rearrangement links TRBV3-1 (or the pseudogene TRBV3-2) to TRBJ2-3, with 9 bases aligning to TRBD2. The J segment lost 0 bases and the V segment lost 5 bases, leaving 6 bases of the junction unmatched. Germline V gene lookup returns CDR1 LGHDT and CDR2 YNNKEL (reference sequence). This CDR3 has 16 amino acids. The CDR3 loop reads CASSVRLAGSTDTQYF. DNA for the CDR3: TGTGCCAGCAGCGTCAGGCTAGCGGGGAGCACAGATACGCAGTATTTT.

The J gene is TRBJ2-2, the V gene TRBV9; 10 bases map to TRBD2. Germline V lookup: CDR1 SGDLS, CDR2 YYNGEE. CDR3 size: 16 residues. V lost 4 bases and J lost 4; bases outside the gene matches: 7. CDR3 DNA: TGTGCCAGCAGCCCCCCCACTAGCGGGATCACCGGGGAGCTGTTTTTT. It codes for CASSPPTSGITGELFF.

The DNA for the CDR3 is TGCAGCGTTGACTCCGGGACTAGCGGGTATCCGAAAGAGACCCAGTACTTC. This translates into CSVDSGTSGYPKETQYF. The rearrangement joins TRBV29-1 to TRBJ2-5, with 12 bases matching TRBD2. V dropped 3 bases and J dropped 3; count of bases not matched to a gene: 11. Germline V CDR1 and CDR2: SQVTM, ANQGSEA. This CDR3 has 17 amino acids. Based on the CDR3 plus reference TRBV29-1 and TRBJ2-5, the full variable domain is SAVISQKPSRDICQRGTSLTIQCQVDSQVTMMFWYRQQPGQSLTLIATANQGSEATYESGFVIDKFPISRPNLTFSTLTVSNMSPEDSSIYLCSVDSGTSGYPKETQYFGPGTRLLVL.

In the case of this clone: Other DNA sequences within the sample encode an identical CDR3. DNA for the CDR3: TGCGCCAGCAGCTTGGGGGGCACCTACGAGCAGTACTTC. It yields the protein CASSLGGTYEQYF. V usage is TRBV5-1 and J usage is TRBJ2-7; a weak D match, TRBD1 (5 bases). Trimming cost V 0 bases and J 2 bases, with 6 bases left between them. Germline lookup yields CDR1 SGHRS and CDR2 YFSETQ. The CDR3 is 13 residues long.

The chain links TRBV6-5 to TRBJ2-3; tentatively, D is TRBD1 (6 bases). V lost 0 bases and J lost 10, with 8 bases in between. CDR1 is MNHEY and CDR2 is SVGAGI in the germline V gene. CDR3 length: 12 amino acids. In nucleotides, the CDR3 is TGTGCCAGCAGTTACTCGAACAGGGCGCAGTATTTT. Encoded protein: CASSYSNRAQYF.

The V and J genes are TRBV5-5 and TRBJ2-7; TRBD2 aligns across 10 bases. The CDR3 covers 15 residues. With V trimmed by 3 bases and J by 3 bases, 6 bases remained unmatched. Germline loops: CDR1 SGHKS, CDR2 YYEKEE (reference sequence). CDR3 DNA: TGTGCCAGCAGCTGGCGACTAGCGGGTGACTACGAGCAGTACTTC. The encoded protein is CASSWRLAGDYEQYF.

In this sample, this clone turned up once. CDR3 nucleotide sequence: TGTGCCAGTAGCCGACGTGGACTAGCGGGAGGGACCGCAGATACGCAGTATTTT. This translates into CASSRRGLAGGTADTQYF. The chain employs TRBV19 and TRBJ2-3; 15 positions agree with TRBD2. The CDR3 length is 18 residues. Germline CDR1 LNHDA, CDR2 SQIVND (reference sequence). J gave up 4 bases and V 6 bases, and 11 bases lay outside the gene matches.

The chain carries TRBV18 and TRBJ2-1; 7 bases align to TRBD1. J lost 5 bases, V lost 6 bases, and 4 bases had no gene match. Germline CDR1 reads KGHSH; CDR2 reads LQKENI. The CDR3 contains 13 residues. CDR3 coding DNA: TGTGCCAGCTCCCAGGGACAGAACAATGAGCAGTTCTTC. Translated: CASSQGQNNEQFF.